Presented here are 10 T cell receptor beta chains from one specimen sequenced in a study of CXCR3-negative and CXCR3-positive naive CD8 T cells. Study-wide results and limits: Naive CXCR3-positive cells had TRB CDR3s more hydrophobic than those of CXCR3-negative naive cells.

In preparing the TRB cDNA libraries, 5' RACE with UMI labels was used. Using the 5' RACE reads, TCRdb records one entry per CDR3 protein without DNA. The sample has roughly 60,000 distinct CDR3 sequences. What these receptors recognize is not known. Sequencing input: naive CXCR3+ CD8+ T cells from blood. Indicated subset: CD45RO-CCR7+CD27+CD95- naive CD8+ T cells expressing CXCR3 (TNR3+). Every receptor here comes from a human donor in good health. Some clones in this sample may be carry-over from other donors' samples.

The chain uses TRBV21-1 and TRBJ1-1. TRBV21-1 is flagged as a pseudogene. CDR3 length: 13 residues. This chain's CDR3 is CASSKSRDTEAFF.

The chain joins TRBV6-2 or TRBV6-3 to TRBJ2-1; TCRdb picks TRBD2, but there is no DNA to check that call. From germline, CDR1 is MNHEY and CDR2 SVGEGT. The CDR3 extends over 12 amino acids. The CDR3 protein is CASSYRDGEQFF.

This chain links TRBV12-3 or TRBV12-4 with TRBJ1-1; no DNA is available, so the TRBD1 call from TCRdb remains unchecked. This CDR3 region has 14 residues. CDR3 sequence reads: CASSRVWTDTEAFF.

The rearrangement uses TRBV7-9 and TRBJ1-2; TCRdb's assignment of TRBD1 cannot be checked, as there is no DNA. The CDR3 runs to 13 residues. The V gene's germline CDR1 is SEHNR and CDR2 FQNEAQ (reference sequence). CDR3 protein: CASSSVQGNGYTF.

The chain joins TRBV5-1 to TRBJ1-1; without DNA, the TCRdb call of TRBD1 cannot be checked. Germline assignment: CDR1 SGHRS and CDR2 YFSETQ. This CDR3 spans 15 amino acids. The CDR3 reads CASSLLQGGVTEAFF.

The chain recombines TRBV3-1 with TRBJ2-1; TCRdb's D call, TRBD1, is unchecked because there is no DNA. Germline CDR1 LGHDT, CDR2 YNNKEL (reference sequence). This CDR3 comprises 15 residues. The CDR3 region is CASRRDRGLYNEQFF.

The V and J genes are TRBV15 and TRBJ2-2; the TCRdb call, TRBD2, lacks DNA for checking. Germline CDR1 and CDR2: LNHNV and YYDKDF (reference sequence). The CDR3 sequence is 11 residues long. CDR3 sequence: CAARGAGELFF. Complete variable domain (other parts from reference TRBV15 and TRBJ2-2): DAMVIQNPRYQVTQFGKPVTLSCSQTLNHNVMYWYQQKSSQAPKLLFHYYDKDFNNEADTPDNFQSRRPNTSFCFLDIRSPGLGDTAMYLCAARGAGELFFGEGSRLTVL.

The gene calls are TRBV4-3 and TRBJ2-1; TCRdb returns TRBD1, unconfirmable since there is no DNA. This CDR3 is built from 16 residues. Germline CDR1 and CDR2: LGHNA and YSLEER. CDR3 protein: CASSQVRGISYNEQFF.

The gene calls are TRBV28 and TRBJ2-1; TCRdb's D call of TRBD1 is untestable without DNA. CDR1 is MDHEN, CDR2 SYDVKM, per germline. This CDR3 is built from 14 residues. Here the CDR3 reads CATQGQEGYNEQFF.

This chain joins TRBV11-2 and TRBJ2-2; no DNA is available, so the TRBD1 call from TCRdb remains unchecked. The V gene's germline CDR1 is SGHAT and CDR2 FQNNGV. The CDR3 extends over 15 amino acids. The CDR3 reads CASSPPVAGPGELFF.